This T cell receptor beta chain was sequenced for a study of cytomegalovirus exposure and HLA in healthy donors. Study-level points and caveats: Most TCR sequences were uncommon, yet certain public TCRs appeared in many donors. The classifier, whose performance was assessed in both the original and validation cohorts, reportedly diagnosed cytomegalovirus status with high specificity and sensitivity.

This clone was picked up a small number of times. The target antigen is unknown. Germline loops: CDR1 KGHSH, CDR2 LQKENI. The CDR3 runs to 15 residues. Trimming shortened V by 3 bases and J by 2 bases, and 14 bases separated the two germline ends. The assay was immunoSEQ multiplex PCR, and TCRdb's table has in-frame clones only and misses some. The sample yields about 160,000 clones, 70% to 90% seen once. This receptor was identified in a woman aged 18-29 years in good health and CMV-seronegative. Sample: PBMCs. The rearrangement links TRBV18 to TRBJ2-7; D call uncertain. In nucleotides, the CDR3 is TGTGCCAGCTCACCTGTCAGACAAACCACCTACGAGCAGTACTTC. Amino acids: CASSPVRQTTYEQYF.